This TCR beta chain is drawn from a study of cytomegalovirus exposure and HLA in healthy donors. Germline CDR1 and CDR2: SGHAT and FQDESV (reference sequence). The CDR3 totals 13 residues. Losses at the gene ends were 5 bases for V and 6 bases for J; bases not matched to a gene: 3. Notes on the study in general: It emerged from a later analysis that several of the most significant clusters appeared to be linked to common viral pathogens. No immune exposure information besides CMV serostatus was available. Donors belonging to an Asian-associated ancestry cluster reportedly showed fewer N-insertions in productive TCRs than the roughly 670-donor mean, according to what a later analysis found. One variant, a missense change in DCLRE1C, was linked in a later analysis to TCR beta V- and J-gene trimming.

PCR employed 60 Vbeta and 13 Jbeta primers. The data were produced by immunoSEQ multiplex PCR, yet TCRdb's version contains in-frame clones alone and is incomplete. Of nearly 110,000 clones in the sample, approximately 79% were seen once. Turning to this clone: Its target is not known.

What was sequenced was PBMCs. This TCR was recovered from a man between 60 and 70 years old in good health and CMV-seronegative. This chain connects TRBV11-1 to TRBJ1-5; 8 bases line up with TRBD1. The CDR3 sequence is CASSLDRAQPQHF. CDR3 coding DNA: TGTGCCAGCAGCCTGGACAGGGCTCAGCCCCAGCATTTT. Full variable domain (missing parts from reference TRBV11-1 and TRBJ1-5): EAEVAQSPRYKITEKSQAVAFWCDPISGHATLYWYRQILGQGPELLVQFQDESVVDDSQLPKDRFSAERLKGVDSTLKIQPAELGDSAMYLCASSLDRAQPQHFGDGTRLSIL.